Detailed here is one T cell receptor (beta chain). The data originate from a study of metastatic and nonmetastatic thyroid tumors. As for the study in general: Repertoire comparisons spanned blood and tumor or nodule tissue from malignant and benign thyroid patients.

Until they underwent thyroid surgery, no patient had received any treatment. Authors' data handling: Built for papillary thyroid cancer, a distant-metastasis classifier drew on CDR3 differences across clinicopathological groups. Via MiXCR, TCRdb re-called the PCR reads. The V and J calls here are based on TCRdb, not the publication. The repertoire has about 22,000 clones, more than 30% of them found once; the top ten carry 20% to 25%. The V gene end was trimmed by 3 bases and the J gene end by 9 bases; junction bases not matched to a gene: 7. The CDR3 totals 16 residues. Germline V lookup: CDR1 LNHDA, CDR2 SQIVND (reference sequence).

This TCR was sampled from a male donor with papillary thyroid cancer or a benign thyroid nodule (not recorded which). Some clones in this sample may be carry-over from other donors' samples. The material sequenced was blood. This chain uses TRBV19 with TRBJ2-1, with 14 positions matching TRBD2. The CDR3 reads CASSILTSGGAGEQFF. DNA for the CDR3: TGTGCCAGTAGTATCCTGACTAGCGGGGGGGCTGGTGAGCAGTTCTTC.